The rows below give T cell receptor beta chains drawn from one sample of a study of blood T cells in healthy people across ages. TCRdb used MiXCR to reprocess the 5' RACE reads, holding one entry per CDR3 protein. The sample has under 1,000,000 distinct CDR3 sequences, around 36% seen once; the top ten hold around 13%. Sequencing input: blood. These receptors all stem from a man aged 18 to 30 in good health. CDR3s include the opening cysteine and the closing phenylalanine or tryptophan. D genes are given only for firm matches. Not all rows give a size; the values are once, few, many and, for expanded clones, a class.

j_call v_call clone_size d_call cdr3_nt cdr3_aa
TRBJ2-3 TRBV30 . . TGTGCCGGGAGTCCGGCGGATACGCAGTATTTT CAGSPADTQYF
TRBJ2-7 TRBV6-2/TRBV6-3 . TRBD1 TGTGCCAGCAGTGACCCTGACAGGGACGAGCAGTACTTC CASSDPDRDEQYF
TRBJ2-7 TRBV10-3 . TRBD1 TGTGCCATCAGTAAGACAGGGGACTCCTACAATGAGCAGTACTTC CAISKTGDSYNEQYF
TRBJ1-3 TRBV20-1 . TRBD1 TGCAGTGCTAGAGATGGGGAGGGGGCCTTTGGAAACACCATATATTTT CSARDGEGAFGNTIYF
TRBJ1-5 TRBV12-3/TRBV12-4 few . TGTGCCAGCAGTTTGGACGCCTATCAGCCCCAGCATTTT CASSLDAYQPQHF
TRBJ2-1 TRBV12-3/TRBV12-4 . . TGTGCCAGCAGTTCTCAGTTCCACAATGAGCAGTTCTTC CASSSQFHNEQFF
TRBJ2-3 TRBV12-3/TRBV12-4 many . TGTGCCAGCAGTTTCCCCCGGGACTTCCAACGAAACGCAGATACGCAGTATTTT CASSFPRDFQRNADTQYF
TRBJ2-3 TRBV20-1 many . TGCAGTGCTAGGGACTCCTATCCCGCAGATACGCAGTATTTT CSARDSYPADTQYF
TRBJ2-1 TRBV7-9 . . TGTGCCAGCAGCACAGACAGGACCCAAGAGACCCAGTTCTTC CASSTDRTQETQFF
TRBJ1-4 TRBV5-1 . TRBD1 TGCGCCAGCAGCTTGGACCCGGGACAGGGGAATGAAAAACTGTTTTTT CASSLDPGQGNEKLFF
TRBJ2-5 TRBV7-9 . TRBD2 TGTGCCACCGACCGTACCCTAGCGGGAGCCCCGGAGACCCAGTACTTC CATDRTLAGAPETQYF
TRBJ1-5 TRBV6-5 . TRBD1 TGTGCCAGCAGGGGGACAGGGGTCAATCAGCCCCAGCATTTT CASRGTGVNQPQHF
TRBJ2-1 TRBV7-3 . TRBD2 TGTGCCAGTAGCTCCCGGGACTACCCGGGGAACGAGCAGTTCTTC CASSSRDYPGNEQFF
TRBJ2-5 TRBV2 . . TGTGCCTCTCACCGGCAGGGGCTGAATAAAGAGACCCAGTACTTC CASHRQGLNKETQYF
TRBJ2-3 TRBV7-2 few . TGTGCCAGCAGCTCAGACCCAACGGGACACCTGTACACAGATACGCAGTATTTT CASSSDPTGHLYTDTQYF
TRBJ1-4 TRBV4-3 . TRBD1 TGCGCCAGCAGCCAAGATGAGGGGGGACAGGGCGTCAATGAAAAACTGTTTTTT CASSQDEGGQGVNEKLFF
TRBJ1-4 TRBV7-2 . . TGTGCCAGCAGCTTAGATTCCGGAAAACTGTTTTTT CASSLDSGKLFF
TRBJ2-2 TRBV5-1 . TRBD1 TGCGCCAGCAGCTGGACGGGACAGGTTAACACCGGGGAGCTGTTTTTT CASSWTGQVNTGELFF
TRBJ2-1 TRBV4-3 few TRBD2 TGCGCCAGCAGCCAAGATCCTGGTAGCGGGGGGACGAGCTCCTACAATGAGCAGTTCTTC CASSQDPGSGGTSSYNEQFF
TRBJ2-5 TRBV5-1 few . TGCGCCAGCAGCCCGGGTCCCAGCGAGACCCAGTACTTC CASSPGPSETQYF
TRBJ1-4 TRBV12-3/TRBV12-4 many . TGTGCCAGCAGACGCAGGGGAGAGGGCCTTGAAAAACTGTTTTTT CASRRRGEGLEKLFF
TRBJ2-1 TRBV7-9 . . TGTGCCAGCAGCTGGTTTAGGAGCTCCTACAATGAGCAGTTCTTC CASSWFRSSYNEQFF
TRBJ2-1 TRBV15 . TRBD1 TGTGCCACCAATGACAGGGATCTCGGCAATGAGCAGTTCTTC CATNDRDLGNEQFF
TRBJ2-1 TRBV7-9 . . TGTGCCGGCAGCCTCACTGGTACCAATGAGCAGTTCTTC CAGSLTGTNEQFF
TRBJ2-6 TRBV29-1 . . TGCAGCGCGGAACCCTTGACAGGTTCTGGGGCCAACGTCCTGACTTTC CSAEPLTGSGANVLTF
TRBJ2-7 TRBV7-2 . . TGTGCCAGCAGTTGGGCTAGCCCACCCGGCTCCTACAATGAGCAGTACTTC CASSWASPPGSYNEQYF
TRBJ2-7 TRBV7-2 . . TGTGCCAGCAGCTTAGTCACCCAGGGTGGCTACGAGCAGTACTTC CASSLVTQGGYEQYF